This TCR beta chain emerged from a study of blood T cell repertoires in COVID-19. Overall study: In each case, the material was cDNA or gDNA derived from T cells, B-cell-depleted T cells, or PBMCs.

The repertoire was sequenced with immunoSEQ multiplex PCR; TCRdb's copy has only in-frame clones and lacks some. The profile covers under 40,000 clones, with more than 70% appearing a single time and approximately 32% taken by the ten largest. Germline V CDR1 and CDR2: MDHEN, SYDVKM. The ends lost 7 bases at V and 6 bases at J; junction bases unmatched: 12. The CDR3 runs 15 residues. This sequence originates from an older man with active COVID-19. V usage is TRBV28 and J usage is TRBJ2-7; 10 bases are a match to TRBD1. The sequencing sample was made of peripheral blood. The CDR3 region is CASNRSGTGAFEQYF. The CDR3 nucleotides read TGTGCCAGCAACAGATCCGGGACAGGGGCCTTCGAGCAGTACTTC.